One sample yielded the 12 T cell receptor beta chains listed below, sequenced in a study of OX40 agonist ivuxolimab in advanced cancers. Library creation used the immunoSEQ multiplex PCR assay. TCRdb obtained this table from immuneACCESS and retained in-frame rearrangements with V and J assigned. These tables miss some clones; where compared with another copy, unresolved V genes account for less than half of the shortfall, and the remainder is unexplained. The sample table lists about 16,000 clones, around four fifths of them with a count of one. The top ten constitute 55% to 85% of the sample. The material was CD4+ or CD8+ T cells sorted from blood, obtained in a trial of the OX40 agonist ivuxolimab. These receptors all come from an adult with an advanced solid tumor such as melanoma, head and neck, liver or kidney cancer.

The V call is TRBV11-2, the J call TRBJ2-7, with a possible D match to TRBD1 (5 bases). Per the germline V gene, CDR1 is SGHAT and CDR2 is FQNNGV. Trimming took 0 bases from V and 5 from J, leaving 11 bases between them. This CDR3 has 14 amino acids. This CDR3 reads CASSLEAQGHEQYF. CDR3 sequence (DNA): TGTGCCAGCAGCTTAGAAGCCCAGGGCCACGAGCAGTACTTC.

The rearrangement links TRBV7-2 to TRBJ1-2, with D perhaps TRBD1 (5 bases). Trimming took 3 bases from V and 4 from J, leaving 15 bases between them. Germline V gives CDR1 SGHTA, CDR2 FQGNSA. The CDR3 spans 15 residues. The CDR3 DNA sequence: TGTGCCAGCAGCTTGGTAGGGGCGGGGGGCTATGGCTACACCTTC. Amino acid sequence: CASSLVGAGGYGYTF.

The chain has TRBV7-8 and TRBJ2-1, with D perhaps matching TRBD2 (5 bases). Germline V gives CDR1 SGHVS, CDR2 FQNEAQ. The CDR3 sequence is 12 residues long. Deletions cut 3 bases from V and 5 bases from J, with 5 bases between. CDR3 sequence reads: CASSLGDNEQFF. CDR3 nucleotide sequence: TGTGCCAGCAGCTTGGGAGACAATGAGCAGTTCTTC.

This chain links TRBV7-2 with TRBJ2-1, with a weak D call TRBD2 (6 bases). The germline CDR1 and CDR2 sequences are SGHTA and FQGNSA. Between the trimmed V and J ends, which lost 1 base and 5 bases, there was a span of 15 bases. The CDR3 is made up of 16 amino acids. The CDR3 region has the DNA TGTGCCAGCAGCTTAGGGGGTGCGGGGAGACACAATGAGCAGTTCTTC. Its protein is CASSLGGAGRHNEQFF.

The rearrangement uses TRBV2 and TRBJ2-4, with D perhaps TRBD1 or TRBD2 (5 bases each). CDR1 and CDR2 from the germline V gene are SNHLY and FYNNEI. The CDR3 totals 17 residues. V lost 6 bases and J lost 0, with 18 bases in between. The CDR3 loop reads CASSDTWDGLAKNIQYF. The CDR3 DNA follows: TGTGCCAGCAGCGACACCTGGGACGGCCTAGCCAAAAACATTCAGTACTTC.

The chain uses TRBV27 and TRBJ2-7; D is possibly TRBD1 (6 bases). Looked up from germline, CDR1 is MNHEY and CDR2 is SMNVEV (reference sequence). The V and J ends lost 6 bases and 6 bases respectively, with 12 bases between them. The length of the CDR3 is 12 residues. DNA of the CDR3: TGTGCCAGCAGCACAACAGGGACCGAGCAGTACTTC. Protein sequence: CASSTTGTEQYF.

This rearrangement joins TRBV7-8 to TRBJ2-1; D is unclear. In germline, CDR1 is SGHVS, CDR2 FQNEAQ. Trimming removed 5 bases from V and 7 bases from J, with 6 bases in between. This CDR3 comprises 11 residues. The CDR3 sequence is CASSHKNEQFF. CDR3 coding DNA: TGTGCCAGCAGCCATAAAAATGAGCAGTTCTTC.

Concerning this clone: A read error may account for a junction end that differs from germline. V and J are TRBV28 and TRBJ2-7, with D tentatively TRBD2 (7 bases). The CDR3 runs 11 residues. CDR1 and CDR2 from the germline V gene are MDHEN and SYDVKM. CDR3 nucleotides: TGTGCCAGCAGTTCTCCCGGGGGGCCAGACTTC. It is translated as CASSSPGGPDF.

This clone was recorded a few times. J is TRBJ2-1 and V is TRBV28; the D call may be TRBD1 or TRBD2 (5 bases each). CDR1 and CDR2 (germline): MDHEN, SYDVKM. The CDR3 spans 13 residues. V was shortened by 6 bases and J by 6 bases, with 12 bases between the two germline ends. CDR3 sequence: CASSLGVANEQFF. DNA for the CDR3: TGTGCCAGCAGCCTGGGGGTCGCCAATGAGCAGTTCTTC.

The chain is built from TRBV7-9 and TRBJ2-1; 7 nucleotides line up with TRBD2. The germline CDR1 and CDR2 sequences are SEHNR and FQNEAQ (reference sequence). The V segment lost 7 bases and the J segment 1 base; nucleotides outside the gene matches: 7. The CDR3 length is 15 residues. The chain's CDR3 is CASTGPGGSYNEQFF. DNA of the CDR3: TGTGCCAGCACCGGGCCGGGGGGTTCCTACAATGAGCAGTTCTTC.

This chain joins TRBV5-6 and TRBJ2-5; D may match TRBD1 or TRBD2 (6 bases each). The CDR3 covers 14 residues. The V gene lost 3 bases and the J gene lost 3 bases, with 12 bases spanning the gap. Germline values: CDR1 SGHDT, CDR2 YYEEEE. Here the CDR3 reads CASSWGAGEETQYF. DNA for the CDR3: TGTGCCAGCAGCTGGGGGGCCGGGGAAGAGACCCAGTACTTC.

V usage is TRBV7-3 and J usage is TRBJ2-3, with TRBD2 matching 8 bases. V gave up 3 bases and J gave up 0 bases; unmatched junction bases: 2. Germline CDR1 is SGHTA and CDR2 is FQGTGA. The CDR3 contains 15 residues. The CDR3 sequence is CASSFAGGSTDTQYF. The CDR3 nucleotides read TGTGCCAGCAGCTTTGCGGGGGGTAGCACAGATACGCAGTATTTT.